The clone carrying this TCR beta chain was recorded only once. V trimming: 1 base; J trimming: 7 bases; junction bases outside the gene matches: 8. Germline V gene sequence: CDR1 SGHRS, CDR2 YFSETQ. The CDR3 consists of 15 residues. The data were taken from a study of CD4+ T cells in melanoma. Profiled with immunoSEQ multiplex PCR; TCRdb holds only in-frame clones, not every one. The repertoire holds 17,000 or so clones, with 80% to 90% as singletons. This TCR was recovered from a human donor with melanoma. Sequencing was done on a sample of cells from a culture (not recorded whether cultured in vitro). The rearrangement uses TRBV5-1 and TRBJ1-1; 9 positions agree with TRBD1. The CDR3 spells CASSLTDRGRGEAFF. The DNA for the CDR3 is TGCGCCAGCAGCTTGACGGACAGGGGCCGCGGTGAAGCTTTCTTT.